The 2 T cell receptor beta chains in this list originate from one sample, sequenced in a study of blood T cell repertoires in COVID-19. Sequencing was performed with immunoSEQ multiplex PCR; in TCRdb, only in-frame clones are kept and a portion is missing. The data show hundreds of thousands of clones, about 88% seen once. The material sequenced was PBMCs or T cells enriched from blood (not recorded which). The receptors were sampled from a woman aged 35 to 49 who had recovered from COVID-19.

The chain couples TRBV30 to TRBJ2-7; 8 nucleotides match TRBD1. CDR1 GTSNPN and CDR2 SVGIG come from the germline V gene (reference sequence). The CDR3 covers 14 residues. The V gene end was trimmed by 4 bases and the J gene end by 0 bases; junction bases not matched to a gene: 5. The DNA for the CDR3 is TGTGCCTGGAAGGGACAGGTACACTCCTACGAGCAGTACTTC. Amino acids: CAWKGQVHSYEQYF.

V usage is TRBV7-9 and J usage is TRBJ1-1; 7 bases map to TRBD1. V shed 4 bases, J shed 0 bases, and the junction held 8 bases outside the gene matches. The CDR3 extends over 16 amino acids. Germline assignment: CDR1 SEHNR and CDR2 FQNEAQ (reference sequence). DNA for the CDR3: TGTGCCAGCAGCTACCTTGGGACAGCCATGAACACTGAAGCTTTCTTT. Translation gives CASSYLGTAMNTEAFF. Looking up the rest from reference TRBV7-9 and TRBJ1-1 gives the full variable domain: DTGVSQNPRHKITKRGQNVTFRCDPISEHNRLYWYRQTLGQGPEFLTYFQNEAQLEKSRLLSDRFSAERPKGSFSTLEIQRTEQGDSAMYLCASSYLGTAMNTEAFFGQGTRLTVV.